Sequencing of this TCR beta chain was carried out in a study of identical twins. There are 14 residues in the CDR3. The V end was cut by 1 base, the J end by 5 bases, with 11 bases between. Germline V gives CDR1 SGHTA, CDR2 FQGNSA. TCRdb independently ran MiXCR on the 5' RACE reads; one entry per CDR3 protein. The table shows about 520,000 distinct CDR3 sequences, with around 20% occurring only once. The table lists this clonotype with a few counts. These records were also assigned to another study, of T cells expressing NK-cell markers.

This clonotype was sampled from a woman aged 18 to 35 in good health. Input material: CD4+ T cells sorted from blood. The chain recombines TRBV7-2 with TRBJ2-5; D gene ambiguous. The CDR3 DNA sequence: TGTGCCAGCAGCTTAGTGCGAGAATCTGAGACCCAGTACTTC. Translating it yields CASSLVRESETQYF.